A single sample gave rise to the 9 T cell receptor beta chains below, sequenced in a study of cytomegalovirus exposure and HLA in healthy donors (dated by TCRdb to 2016 to 2017). Library construction relied on the immunoSEQ multiplex PCR assay. In TCRdb, the immuneACCESS table is reduced to in-frame sequences with V and J assigned. These tables do not hold every clone; where another copy was compared, an unresolved V gene accounts for under half, and the others remain unexplained. Within this sample are 71,000 or so clones, with 90% to 95% of them counted one time only. Of the sample, 1.2% to 1.5% is held by the ten largest clones. What was sequenced was PBMCs. The receptor set was obtained from a man aged 18 to 29 in good health and CMV-seropositive.

The rearrangement links TRBV7-9 to TRBJ1-2, with TRBD1 as a possible D gene (5 bases). The V gene lost 7 bases and the J gene lost 9 bases, with 21 bases spanning the gap. CDR1 and CDR2 from the germline V gene are SEHNR and FQNEAQ (reference sequence). This CDR3 has 14 residues. CDR3 residues: CASTTQAPPGSYTF. The CDR3, as DNA: TGTGCCAGCACCACACAGGCCCCCCCTGGCAGCTACACCTTC.

The chain carries TRBV12-5 and TRBJ2-3; 7 nucleotides match TRBD1. V shed 6 bases and J 2 bases; nucleotides not matched to a gene: 11. Germline assignment: CDR1 LGHNT and CDR2 FRNRAP. The CDR3 is made up of 16 amino acids. For the CDR3, the DNA is TGTGCTAGTGGCCGAGACAGGGTAGGAGCCACAGATACGCAGTATTTT. Protein sequence: CASGRDRVGATDTQYF.

This chain connects TRBV25-1 to TRBJ2-3; no clear D. Between the trimmed V and J ends, which lost 4 bases and 2 bases, there was a span of 10 bases. This CDR3 is built from 14 residues. Germline V lookup: CDR1 MGHDK, CDR2 SYGVNS. This chain's CDR3 is CASSGISITDTQYF. CDR3 DNA: TGTGCCAGCAGTGGAATTAGTATCACAGATACGCAGTATTTT.

V usage is TRBV19 and J usage is TRBJ2-6; TRBD2 is a possible D gene (5 bases). CDR1 and CDR2 (germline): LNHDA, SQIVND (reference sequence). V was clipped by 6 bases and J by 0 bases, with 12 bases between them. The CDR3 totals 16 residues. The CDR3 here is CASRRGLGSGANVLTF. In nucleotides, the CDR3 is TGTGCCAGTAGGAGAGGGCTCGGCTCTGGGGCCAACGTCCTGACTTTC. The full variable domain, in which reference TRBV19 and TRBJ2-6 provide the parts outside the CDR3, is DGGITQSPKYLFRKEGQNVTLSCEQNLNHDAMYWYRQDPGQGLRLIYYSQIVNDFQKGDIAEGYSVSREKKESFPLTVTSAQKNPTAFYLCASRRGLGSGANVLTFGAGSRLTVL.

The CDR3 sequence: CASSPETGSDTEAFF. CDR3 DNA sequence: TGTGCCAGCTCCCCCGAGACAGGGTCGGACACTGAAGCTTTCTTT. V gene TRBV18 combines with J gene TRBJ1-1, with 7 bases lining up with TRBD1. CDR1 and CDR2 (germline): KGHSH, LQKENI. Trimming at V came to 6 bases and at J to 3 bases, leaving 10 bases not matched to a gene. This CDR3 has 15 residues.

The V gene is TRBV10-3, the J gene TRBJ1-1, with 7 bases lining up with TRBD1. The J segment lost 5 bases and the V segment lost 6 bases, leaving 9 bases of the junction unmatched. There are 14 residues in the CDR3. Germline CDR1 and CDR2: ENHRY and SYGVKD. Here the CDR3 reads CAISQQGMGTEAFF. CDR3 nucleotide sequence: TGTGCCATCAGCCAACAGGGGATGGGAACTGAAGCTTTCTTT.

The J gene is TRBJ2-5, the V gene TRBV10-3; D is unresolved. The V and J ends lost 0 bases and 10 bases respectively, with 9 bases between them. This CDR3 has 12 residues. The V gene's germline CDR1 is ENHRY and CDR2 SYGVKD. Here the CDR3 reads CAISESGVFQYF. The CDR3, as DNA: TGTGCCATCAGTGAGTCAGGAGTGTTCCAGTACTTC.

In this sample, this clone turned up once. This rearrangement joins TRBV19 to TRBJ2-7; possibly TRBD2 for D (10 bases). V lost 6 bases to trimming and J lost 0 bases, with 24 bases between them. This CDR3 comprises 18 residues. CDR1 is LNHDA, CDR2 SQIVND, per germline (reference sequence). CDR3 nucleotide sequence: TGTGCCAGTAGGCCGGGACAGGGCGGACTAGCGGCCTCCTACGAGCAGTACTTC. Protein sequence: CASRPGQGGLAASYEQYF.

The V call is TRBV6-5, the J call TRBJ2-7; 8 bases line up with TRBD1. The V segment lost 6 bases and the J segment 3 bases; nucleotides outside the gene matches: 7. The germline CDR1 and CDR2 sequences are MNHEY and SVGAGI. The CDR3 runs 14 residues. DNA of the CDR3: TGTGCCAGCAGCGCGCGGACAGGGATCTACGAGCAGTACTTC. Encoded protein: CASSARTGIYEQYF.